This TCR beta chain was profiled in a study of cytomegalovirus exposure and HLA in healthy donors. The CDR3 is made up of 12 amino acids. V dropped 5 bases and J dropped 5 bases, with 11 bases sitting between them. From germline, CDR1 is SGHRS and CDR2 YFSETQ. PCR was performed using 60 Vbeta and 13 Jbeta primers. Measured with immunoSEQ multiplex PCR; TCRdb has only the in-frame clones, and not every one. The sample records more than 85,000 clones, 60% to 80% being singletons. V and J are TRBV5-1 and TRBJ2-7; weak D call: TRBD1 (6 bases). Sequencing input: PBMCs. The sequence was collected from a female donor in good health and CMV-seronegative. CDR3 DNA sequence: TGCGCCAGCAGAGGGGGAGTCAACGAGCAGTACTTC. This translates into CASRGGVNEQYF.